These 2 T cell receptor beta chains came from one sample sequenced in a study of blood T cell repertoires in COVID-19 (dated by TCRdb to about 2020). The library was obtained by the immunoSEQ multiplex PCR assay. Not all clones reach the TCRdb copy of this immuneACCESS table, which keeps in-frame sequences only. Checked studies attribute under half of the gap to unresolved V genes and leave the rest unexplained. The sample contains roughly 50,000 clones, approximately 88% of them found a single time. Over 15% of the sample is taken by the ten largest. The sample comprised peripheral blood. These receptor sequences come from a human donor in a cohort sampled during active COVID-19.

J is TRBJ1-1 and V is TRBV9, with D perhaps TRBD1 (5 bases). This CDR3 has 14 amino acids. Germline V gene data show CDR1 as SGDLS and CDR2 as YYNGEE. V was trimmed by 0 bases and J by 4 bases, leaving 10 bases between them. In DNA, the CDR3 is TGTGCCAGCAGCGTAGAGGGGAGGGGCACTGAAGCTTTCTTT. Translation: CASSVEGRGTEAFF.

The sample holds one count of this clone. The chain has TRBV11-2 and TRBJ1-2; a possible D gene is TRBD1 (6 bases). This CDR3 region has 13 residues. CDR1 is SGHAT, CDR2 FQNNGV, per germline. V lost 5 bases to trimming and J lost 2 bases, with 9 bases between them. CDR3 DNA sequence: TGTGCCAGCAGCCCGACAGGAAACTATGGCTACACCTTC. Translated: CASSPTGNYGYTF.